This TCR beta chain was found in a study of blood T cells in healthy people across ages. Combining a sample-barcoded 5' primer with a J-beta primer mix, a second PCR ran for roughly 7 to 12 cycles. One entry per CDR3 protein results from TCRdb running MiXCR on the 5' RACE reads. This sample yields 800,000 to 950,000 distinct CDR3 sequences, of which 30% to 45% are seen a single time; approximately 13% belongs to the top ten. Healthy Caucasian individuals from Russia aged about 6 to 95 served as donors. V shed 7 bases, J shed 5 bases, and the junction held 13 bases outside the gene matches. The CDR3 sequence is 15 residues long. Germline-derived CDR1 and CDR2 are MNHNY and SVGAGI (reference sequence).

Sample: blood. The chain combines TRBV6-6 with TRBJ2-7, with 8 positions matching TRBD2. The receptor comes from a man aged 18 to 35 in good health. For the CDR3, the DNA is TGTGCCAGCAACAGGCGGGGGGCCTCTCTCCACGAGCAGTACTTC. Protein: CASNRRGASLHEQYF.